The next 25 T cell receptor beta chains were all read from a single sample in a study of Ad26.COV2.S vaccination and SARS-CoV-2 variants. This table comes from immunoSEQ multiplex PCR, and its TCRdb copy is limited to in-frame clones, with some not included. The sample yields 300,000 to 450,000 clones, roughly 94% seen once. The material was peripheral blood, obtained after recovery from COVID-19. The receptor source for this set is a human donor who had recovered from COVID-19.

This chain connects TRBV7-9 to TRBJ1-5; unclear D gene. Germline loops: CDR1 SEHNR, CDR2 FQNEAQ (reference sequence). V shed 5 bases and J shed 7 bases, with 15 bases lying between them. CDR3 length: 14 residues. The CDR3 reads CASSGGGFGQPQHF. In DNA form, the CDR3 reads TGTGCCAGCAGCGGTGGCGGTTTCGGACAGCCCCAGCATTTT.

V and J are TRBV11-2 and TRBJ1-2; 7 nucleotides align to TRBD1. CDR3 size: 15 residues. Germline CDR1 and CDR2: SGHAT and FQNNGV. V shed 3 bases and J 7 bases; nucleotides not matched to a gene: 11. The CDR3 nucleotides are TGTGCCAGCAGCTTTGGTCTTGGACAGGAGGGTGGCTACACCTTC. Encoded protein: CASSFGLGQEGGYTF.

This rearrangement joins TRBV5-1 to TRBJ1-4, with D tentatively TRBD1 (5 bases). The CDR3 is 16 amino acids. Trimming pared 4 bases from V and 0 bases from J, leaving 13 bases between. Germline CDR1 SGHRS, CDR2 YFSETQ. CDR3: CASSPGHAATNEKLFF. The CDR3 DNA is TGCGCCAGCAGCCCCGGACACGCCGCAACTAATGAAAAACTGTTTTTT.

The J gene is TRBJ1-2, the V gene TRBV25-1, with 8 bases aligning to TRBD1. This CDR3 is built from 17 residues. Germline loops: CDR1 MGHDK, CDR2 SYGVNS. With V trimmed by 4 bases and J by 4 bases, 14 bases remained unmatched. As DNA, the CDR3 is TGTGCCAGCAGTGGGAGCTCCTCTCAGGGGGCAAGCTATGGCTACACCTTC. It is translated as CASSGSSSQGASYGYTF.

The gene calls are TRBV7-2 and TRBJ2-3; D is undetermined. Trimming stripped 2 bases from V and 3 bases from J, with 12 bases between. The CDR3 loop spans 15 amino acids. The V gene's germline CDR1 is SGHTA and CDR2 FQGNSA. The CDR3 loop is CASSLKLGNTDTQYF. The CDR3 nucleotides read TGTGCCAGCAGCTTAAAATTGGGGAATACAGATACGCAGTATTTT.

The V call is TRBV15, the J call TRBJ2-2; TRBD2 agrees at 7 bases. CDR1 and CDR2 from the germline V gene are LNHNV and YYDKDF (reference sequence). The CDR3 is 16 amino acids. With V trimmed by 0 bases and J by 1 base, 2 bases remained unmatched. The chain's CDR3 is CATSREGGGNTGELFF. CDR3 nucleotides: TGTGCCACCAGCAGAGAGGGCGGGGGGAACACCGGGGAGCTGTTTTTT. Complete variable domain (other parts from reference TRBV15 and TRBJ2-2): DAMVIQNPRYQVTQFGKPVTLSCSQTLNHNVMYWYQQKSSQAPKLLFHYYDKDFNNEADTPDNFQSRRPNTSFCFLDIRSPGLGDTAMYLCATSREGGGNTGELFFGEGSRLTVL.

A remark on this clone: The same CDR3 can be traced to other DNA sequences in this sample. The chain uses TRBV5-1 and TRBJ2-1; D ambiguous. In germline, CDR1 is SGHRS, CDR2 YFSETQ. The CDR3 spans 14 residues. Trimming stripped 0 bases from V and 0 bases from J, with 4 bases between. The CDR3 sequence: CASSLGGSYNEQFF. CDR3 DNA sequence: TGCGCCAGCAGCTTGGGGGGCTCCTACAATGAGCAGTTCTTC.

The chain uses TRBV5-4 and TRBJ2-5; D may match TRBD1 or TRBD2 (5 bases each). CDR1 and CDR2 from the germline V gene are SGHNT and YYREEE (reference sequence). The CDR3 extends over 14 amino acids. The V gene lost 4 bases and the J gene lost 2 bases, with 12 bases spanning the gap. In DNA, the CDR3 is TGTGCCAGCAGCACCCGGGACGAGCAAGAGACCCAGTACTTC. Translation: CASSTRDEQETQYF.

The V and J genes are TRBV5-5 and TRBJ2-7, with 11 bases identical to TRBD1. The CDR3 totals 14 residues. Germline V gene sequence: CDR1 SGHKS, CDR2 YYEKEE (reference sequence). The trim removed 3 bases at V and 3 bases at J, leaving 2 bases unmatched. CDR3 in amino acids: CASSSGTGGYEQYF. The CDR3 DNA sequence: TGTGCCAGCAGCTCCGGGACAGGGGGCTACGAGCAGTACTTC. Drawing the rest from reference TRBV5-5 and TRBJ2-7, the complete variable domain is DAGVTQSPTHLIKTRGQQVTLRCSPISGHKSVSWYQQVLGQGPQFIFQYYEKEERGRGNFPDRFSARQFPNYSSELNVNALLLGDSALYLCASSSGTGGYEQYFGPGTRLTVT.

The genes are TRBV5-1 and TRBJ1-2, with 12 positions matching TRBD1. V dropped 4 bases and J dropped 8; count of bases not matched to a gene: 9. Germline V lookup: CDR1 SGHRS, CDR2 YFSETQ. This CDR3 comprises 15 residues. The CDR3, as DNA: TGCGCCAGCAGCCGAGAGGGACAGGGGGCTCTAGGCTACACCTTC. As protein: CASSREGQGALGYTF.

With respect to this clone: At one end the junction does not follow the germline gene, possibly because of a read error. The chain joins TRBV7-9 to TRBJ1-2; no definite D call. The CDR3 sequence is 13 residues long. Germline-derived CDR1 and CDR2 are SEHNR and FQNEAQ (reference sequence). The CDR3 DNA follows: TGTGCCAGCAGCTTAAGTTCAACAGTGACAAACCACTTC. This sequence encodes CASSLSSTVTNHF.

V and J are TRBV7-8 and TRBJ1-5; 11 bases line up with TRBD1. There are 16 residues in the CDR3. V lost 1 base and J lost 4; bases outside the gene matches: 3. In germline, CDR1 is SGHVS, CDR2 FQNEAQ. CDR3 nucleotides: TGTGCCAGCAGCTTAGGGACAGGGGGCGGTAATCAGCCCCAGCATTTT. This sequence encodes CASSLGTGGGNQPQHF.

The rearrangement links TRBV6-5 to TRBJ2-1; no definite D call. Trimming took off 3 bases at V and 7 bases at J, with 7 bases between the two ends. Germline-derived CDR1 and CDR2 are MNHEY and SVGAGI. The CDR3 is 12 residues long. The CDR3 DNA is TGTGCCAGCAGTTATCCCCCGAATGAGCAGTTCTTC. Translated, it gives CASSYPPNEQFF.

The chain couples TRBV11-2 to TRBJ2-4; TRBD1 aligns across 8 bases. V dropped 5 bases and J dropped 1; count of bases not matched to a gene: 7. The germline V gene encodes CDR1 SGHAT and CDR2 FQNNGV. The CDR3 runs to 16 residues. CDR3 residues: CASSPEDRVAKNIQYF. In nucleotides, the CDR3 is TGTGCCAGCAGCCCCGAGGACAGGGTGGCCAAAAACATTCAGTACTTC.

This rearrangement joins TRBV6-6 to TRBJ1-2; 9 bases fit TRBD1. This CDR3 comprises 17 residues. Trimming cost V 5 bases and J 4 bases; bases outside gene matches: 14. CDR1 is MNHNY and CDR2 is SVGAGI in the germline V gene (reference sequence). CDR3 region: CASSPLGTGKGTYGYTF. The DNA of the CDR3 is TGTGCCAGCAGTCCACTAGGGACAGGGAAGGGGACCTATGGCTACACCTTC.

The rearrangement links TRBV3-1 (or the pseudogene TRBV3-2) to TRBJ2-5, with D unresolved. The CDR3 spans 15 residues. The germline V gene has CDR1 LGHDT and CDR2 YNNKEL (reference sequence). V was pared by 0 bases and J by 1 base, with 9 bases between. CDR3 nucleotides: TGTGCCAGCAGCCAAGAACAGCGAAGCCAAGAGACCCAGTACTTC. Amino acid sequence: CASSQEQRSQETQYF.

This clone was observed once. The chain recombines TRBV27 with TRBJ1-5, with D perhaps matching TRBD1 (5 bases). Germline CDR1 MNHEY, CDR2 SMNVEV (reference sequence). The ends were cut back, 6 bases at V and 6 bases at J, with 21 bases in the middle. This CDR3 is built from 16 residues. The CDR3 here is CASSTSGGGVSQPQHF. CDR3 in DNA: TGTGCCAGCAGCACCTCTGGGGGAGGGGTTTCTCAGCCCCAGCATTTT.

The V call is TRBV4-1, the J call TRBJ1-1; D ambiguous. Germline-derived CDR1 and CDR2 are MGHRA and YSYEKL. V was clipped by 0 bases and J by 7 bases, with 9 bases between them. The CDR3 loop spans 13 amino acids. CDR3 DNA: TGCGCCAGCAGCCAAGATGGACGGGTTGAAGCTTTCTTT. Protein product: CASSQDGRVEAFF.

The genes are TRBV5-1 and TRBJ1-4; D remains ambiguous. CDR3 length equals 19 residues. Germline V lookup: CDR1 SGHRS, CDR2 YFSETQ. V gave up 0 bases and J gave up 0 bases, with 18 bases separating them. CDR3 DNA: TGCGCCAGCAGCTTGGTGGTCTGGAGCCCTACCACAACTAATGAAAAACTGTTTTTT. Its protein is CASSLVVWSPTTTNEKLFF. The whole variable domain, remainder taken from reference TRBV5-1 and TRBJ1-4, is KAGVTQTPRYLIKTRGQQVTLSCSPISGHRSVSWYQQTPGQGLQFLFEYFSETQRNKGNFPGRFSGRQFSNSRSEMNVSTLELGDSALYLCASSLVVWSPTTTNEKLFFGSGTQLSVL.

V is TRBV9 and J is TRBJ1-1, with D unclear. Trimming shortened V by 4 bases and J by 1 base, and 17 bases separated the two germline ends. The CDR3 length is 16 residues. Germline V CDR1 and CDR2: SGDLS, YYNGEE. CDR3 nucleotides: TGTGCCAGCAGCTCACACACCGTACCCCCGAACACTGAAGCTTTCTTT. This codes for CASSSHTVPPNTEAFF.

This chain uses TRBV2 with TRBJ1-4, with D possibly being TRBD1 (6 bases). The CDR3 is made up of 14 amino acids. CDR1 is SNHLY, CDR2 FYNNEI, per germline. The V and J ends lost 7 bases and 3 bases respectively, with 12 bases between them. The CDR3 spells CASMSGDSNEKLFF. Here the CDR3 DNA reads TGTGCCAGCATGTCAGGGGACTCTAATGAAAAACTGTTTTTT.

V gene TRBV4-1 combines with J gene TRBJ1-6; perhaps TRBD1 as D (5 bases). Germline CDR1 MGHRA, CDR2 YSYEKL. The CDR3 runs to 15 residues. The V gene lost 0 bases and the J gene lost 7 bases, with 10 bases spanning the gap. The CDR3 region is CASSQEPGENSPLHF. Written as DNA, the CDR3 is TGCGCCAGCAGCCAAGAACCGGGGGAGAATTCACCCCTCCACTTT.

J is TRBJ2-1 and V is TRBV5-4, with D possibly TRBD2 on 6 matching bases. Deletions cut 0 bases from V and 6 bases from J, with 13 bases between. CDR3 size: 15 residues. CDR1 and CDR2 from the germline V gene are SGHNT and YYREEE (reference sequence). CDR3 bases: TGTGCCAGCAGCTTGGCCGCGGGGAGTGGCAATGAGCAGTTCTTC. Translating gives CASSLAAGSGNEQFF.

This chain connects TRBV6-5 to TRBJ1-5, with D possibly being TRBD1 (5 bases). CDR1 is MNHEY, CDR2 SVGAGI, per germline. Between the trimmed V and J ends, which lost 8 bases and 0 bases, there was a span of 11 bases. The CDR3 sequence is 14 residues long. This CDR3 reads CASVRDRSNQPQHF. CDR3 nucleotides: TGTGCCAGCGTCCGGGACCGTAGCAATCAGCCCCAGCATTTT.

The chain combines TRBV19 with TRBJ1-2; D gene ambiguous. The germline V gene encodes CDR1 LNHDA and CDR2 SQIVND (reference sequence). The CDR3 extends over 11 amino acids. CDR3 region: CACTGNYGYTF. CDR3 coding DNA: TGTGCATGCACGGGGAACTATGGCTACACCTTC.